A selection of T cell receptor beta chains follows, all from one sample in a study of blood T cell repertoires in COVID-19. The method was immunoSEQ multiplex PCR; TCRdb's version includes in-frame clones alone and lacks a portion of them. The table has nearly 250,000 clones, 86% seen once; the top ten hold around 2%. The sequencing input was PBMCs or T cells enriched from blood (not recorded which). The receptor set was obtained from a woman aged 45-60 years who had recovered from COVID-19. The CDR3 runs from the conserved cysteine through the conserved F or W. Each record gives: V gene, CDR3 protein.

TRBV4-3 CASSQDFYRGYNEQFF
TRBV6-5 CASSYSNRGAGELFF
TRBV6-2/TRBV6-3 CASSTGVGGRNYGYTF
TRBV12-1 CASSPRPPGGNQPQHF
TRBV6-2/TRBV6-3 CASSLAGPTIDTQYF
TRBV19 CASRLTSGGTWRGELFF
TRBV6-5 CASSYSGGEAFF
TRBV9 CASSVSPWGGGETQYF
TRBV7-2 CASSLGPLDSETQYF
TRBV7-2 CASSSSTANYGYTF
TRBV2 CASSEDETVYGYTF
TRBV7-9 CASSLAQQGARAFF
TRBV5-4 CASSFLSSGLGEQFF
TRBV7-2 CASSKGLAGGRETQYF
TRBV7-9 CASSPWTGGGLNTGELFF
TRBV5-4 CASSLSSREQYF
TRBV6-5 CASSYDTSPGEQYF
TRBV7-2 CASSVLARLGGELFF
TRBV19 CASSGRDSPNEKLFF
TRBV21-1 CASRKPHLAGATYEQYF
TRBV7-8 CASSSSVDEQYF
TRBV24-1 CATSDGTSGRRNEQFF
TRBV7-8 CASSLKTGDYGYTF
TRBV30 CAWAGTDNYGYTF
TRBV24-1 CATSDLSGTSTKQFF
TRBV6-6 CASSYRAGVDEQFF
TRBV5-4 CASSLARDNEKLFF
TRBV12-5 CASGFISSDRAAGELFF
TRBV6-4 CASSPSGTPNTEAFF
TRBV6-1 CASSVNPSGSNKATQYF
TRBV27 CASSLFPASQGYEQYF
TRBV7-3 CASAGQDNYGYTF
TRBV11-2 CASSSLRGRDNSPLHF
TRBV18 CASSPINRPRPYGYTF
TRBV28 CASSIPAEAFF
TRBV7-9 CASSALSGEVQETQYF
TRBV9 CASSVEGVGGYTF
TRBV5-1 CASSLAGERTDTQYF
TRBV6-5 CASTPGTDTQYF
TRBV5-1 CASSSDSYGYTF
TRBV7-2 CASSWTSGITDTQYF
TRBV2 CASRLTGFYGYTF
TRBV12-3/TRBV12-4 CASSFLNSPLHF
TRBV7-9 CASSLGDSLTYF
TRBV14 CASSQRDIAYNSPLHF
TRBV11-1 CASSKQGARGYEQYF
TRBV12-5 CASGLVLSGGGELFF
TRBV19 CASSDRGYEQYF
TRBV19 CASSIGRQETQYF
TRBV12-5 CASGLRQGEGNQPQHF
TRBV4-3 CASSQDLGLAGGNEQFF
TRBV15 CATSTQGNTIYF
TRBV6-5 CASSYGTSINEQFF
TRBV12-3/TRBV12-4 CASVGLRNTIYF
TRBV28 CATSRGYEQYF